Listed below are T cell receptor beta chains from one sample, sequenced in a study of human T cells and chemical hapten exposure. MiXCR was run by TCRdb on the RACE reads, yielding one entry per CDR3 protein. The sample consists of more than 300,000 distinct CDR3 sequences, 5% to 6.5% of them appearing once. The sample in question was whole blood, obtained in connection with sensitization to the hapten diphenylcyclopropenone (DPC). These receptor sequences come from a woman in her forties or fifties with alopecia areata. Some clones in this sample may be carry-over from other donors' samples. The CDR3 runs from the conserved cysteine through the conserved F or W. Each record gives: D gene, V gene, clone size, J gene, CDR3 protein, CDR3 DNA. The D gene is left open where the match is weak. Clone size, where shown, is once, few, many, or a class for clones that have expanded.

>NA|TRBV14|many|TRBJ2-3
CASSQHTGSDTQYF
TGTGCCAGCAGCCAACACACAGGGTCAGATACGCAGTATTTT
>NA|TRBV7-6|NA|TRBJ2-1
CASSLARGEQFF
TGTGCCAGCAGCTTAGCGCGAGGGGAGCAGTTCTTC
>NA|TRBV5-6|many|TRBJ2-7
CASSLSPASYEQYF
TGTGCCAGCAGCTTGAGCCCAGCCAGTTACGAGCAGTACTTC
>NA|TRBV12-3/TRBV12-4|many|TRBJ2-3
CASSPFNPRAGDTQYF
TGTGCCAGCAGTCCCTTCAATCCCCGCGCGGGAGATACGCAGTATTTT
>NA|TRBV12-3/TRBV12-4|many|TRBJ1-5
CASSFSANQPQHF
TGTGCCAGCAGTTTCTCGGCTAATCAGCCCCAGCATTTT
>NA|TRBV5-1|NA|TRBJ2-5
CASSLSGGDGETQYF
TGCGCCAGCAGCTTGTCGGGGGGCGACGGAGAGACCCAGTACTTC
>NA|TRBV13|many|TRBJ2-2
CASSLSGYRTGELFF
TGTGCCAGCAGCTTATCCGGGTATCGCACCGGGGAGCTGTTTTTT
>NA|TRBV29-1|many|TRBJ2-1
CSVGQEIYNEQFF
TGCAGCGTTGGTCAGGAGATCTACAATGAGCAGTTCTTC
>TRBD1|TRBV4-2|NA|TRBJ1-1
CASRSQGDTEAFF
TGTGCCAGCAGGTCACAGGGGGACACTGAAGCTTTCTTT
>NA|TRBV27|many|TRBJ2-3
CASSFYSTDTQYF
TGTGCCAGCAGTTTTTATAGCACAGATACGCAGTATTTT
>TRBD1|TRBV6-5|many|TRBJ2-6
CASSYHGQGVAGANVLTF
TGTGCCAGCAGTTACCATGGACAGGGAGTAGCTGGGGCCAACGTCCTGACTTTC
>TRBD2|TRBV20-1|many|TRBJ2-3
CSASPSGSTDTQYF
TGCAGTGCTAGTCCTAGCGGGAGCACAGATACGCAGTATTTT
>NA|TRBV27|NA|TRBJ2-7
CASSLHRVHEQYF
TGTGCCAGCAGTTTGCATAGGGTGCACGAGCAGTACTTC
>TRBD2|TRBV5-4|few|TRBJ2-1
CASSDVNRLAVRFRDEQFF
TGTGCCAGCAGCGACGTTAATAGACTAGCGGTGAGATTCCGGGATGAGCAGTTCTTC
>NA|TRBV7-9|many|TRBJ1-1
CASSLAGSHTEAFF
TGTGCCAGCAGCTTAGCGGGGAGTCACACTGAAGCTTTCTTT
>TRBD1|TRBV12-3/TRBV12-4|many|TRBJ2-7
CASSRDRMGNEQYF
TGTGCCAGCAGTCGGGACAGGATGGGGAACGAGCAGTACTTC
>TRBD1|TRBV6-6|few|TRBJ1-5
CASTPGTVGQPQHF
TGTGCCAGCACCCCCGGGACAGTCGGTCAGCCCCAGCATTTT